The T cell receptor (beta chain) described here comes from a study of CD8+CD57+ T cells in acquired aplastic anemia. Study-level points and caveats: Common to patients and controls were around 30 CD8+ CDR3 sequences.

As for this clonotype: The antigen is not known. A much larger clone lies a single base off, so this may be a read error.

All patients picked for sequencing had shown, by flow cytometry, an expansion of CD8+CD57+ cells. Template material for TCR beta VDJ and CDR3 profiling consisted of genomic DNA. TCRdb independently ran MiXCR on the reads; one entry per CDR3 protein. The sample yields roughly 200,000 distinct CDR3 sequences, 55% to 65% seen once. Sequenced sample: sorted CD4+, CD8+, or CD8+CD57+ T cells (not recorded which) from PBMCs. The sequence was obtained from a human donor with aplastic anemia.

In DNA, the CDR3 is TGTGCCAGCAGCTTGTTGGAGACAGATACGCGGTATTTT. Translated, it gives CASSLLETDTRYF. This sequence joins TRBV5-6 and TRBJ2-3; TRBD1 might be the D (5 bases). The CDR3 totals 13 residues. Looked up from germline, CDR1 is SGHDT and CDR2 is YYEEEE.